These T cell receptor beta chains were read from a single sample in a study of T-cell reconstitution after alpha-beta-depleted transplantation in children. TCRdb analysed the PCR reads with MiXCR anew, one entry per CDR3 protein. The data hold around 450,000 distinct CDR3 sequences, with under 12% observed a single time. Source: PBMCs, taken before TCRalphabeta/CD19-depleted stem cell transplant. Receptors were obtained from a child aged 2-15 years with inherited bone marrow failure, due to receive a stem cell transplant. Both conserved end residues are part of each CDR3. The D gene is left open where the match is weak. Clone sizes are given selectively: once, few, many, or a class where the clone is expanded.

>-|TRBJ1-1|TRBV5-8|many
CASSWGFAGGEAFF
TGTGCCAGCAGCTGGGGATTCGCGGGGGGTGAAGCTTTCTTT
>TRBD2|TRBJ2-1|TRBV11-2|many
CASSLEYWGGSYNEQFF
TGTGCCAGCAGCTTAGAGTATTGGGGGGGGTCCTACAATGAGCAGTTCTTC
>-|TRBJ2-4|TRBV5-1|many
CASSLNLGKGPKNIQYF
TGCGCCAGCAGCTTAAACCTTGGGAAGGGACCCAAAAACATTCAGTACTTC
>-|TRBJ2-3|TRBV2|many
CASSEGVDIDVSDTQYF
TGTGCCAGCAGTGAAGGGGTGGACATCGATGTATCAGATACGCAGTATTTT
>TRBD1|TRBJ2-1|TRBV5-1|-
CASSWDSDNEQFF
TGCGCCAGCAGCTGGGACAGCGACAATGAGCAGTTCTTC
>-|TRBJ2-3|TRBV3-1|-
CASSQRFNLPTDTQYF
TGTGCCAGCAGCCAAAGGTTTAACCTACCCACAGATACGCAGTATTTT
>-|TRBJ2-1|TRBV29-1|many
CSVDSQVSYNEQFF
TGCAGCGTTGACTCACAAGTGTCCTACAATGAGCAGTTCTTC
>TRBD2|TRBJ2-7|TRBV5-6|-
CASSIVWGLADDDEQYF
TGTGCCAGCAGCATCGTATGGGGACTAGCGGACGATGACGAGCAGTACTTC
>TRBD2|TRBJ2-2|TRBV30|-
CAWSVVAGLSGELFF
TGTGCCTGGAGTGTGGTAGCGGGATTGAGCGGGGAGCTGTTTTTT
>-|TRBJ2-7|TRBV5-1|many
CASSLEVGSSYEQYF
TGCGCCAGCAGCTTGGAAGTGGGGAGCTCCTACGAGCAGTACTTC
>-|TRBJ2-3|TRBV5-1|many
CASSLDSGVSTDTQYF
TGCGCCAGCAGCTTGGATTCGGGAGTGAGCACAGATACGCAGTATTTT
>TRBD2|TRBJ2-5|TRBV20-1|-
CSVGGKTQYF
TGCAGTGTGGGAGGGAAGACCCAGTACTTC
>-|TRBJ1-2|TRBV15|many
CATSRVGARSYGYTF
TGTGCCACCAGCAGAGTGGGAGCCAGGAGCTATGGCTACACCTTC
>-|TRBJ2-1|TRBV13|-
CASRGARASSYNEQFF
TGTGCCAGCAGGGGGGCTCGCGCGAGCTCCTACAATGAGCAGTTCTTC
>-|TRBJ2-1|TRBV5-1|-
CASSWTFGGGVAYNEQFF
TGCGCCAGCAGCTGGACGTTTGGGGGTGGAGTAGCATACAATGAGCAGTTCTTC
>TRBD1|TRBJ2-6|TRBV19|few
CASSTAGTGIFGANVLTF
TGTGCCAGTAGTACTGCCGGGACAGGGATCTTTGGGGCCAACGTCCTGACTTTC
>-|TRBJ1-6|TRBV12-3/TRBV12-4|many
CASRPGPYNSPLHF
TGTGCCAGCAGACCGGGACCGTATAATTCACCCCTCCACTTT
>TRBD2|TRBJ2-1|TRBV10-3|many
CAISGTSGRENEQFF
TGTGCCATCAGTGGCACTAGCGGGAGGGAAAATGAGCAGTTCTTC
>TRBD2|TRBJ2-7|TRBV29-1|many
CSVGLAGNEQYF
TGCAGCGTTGGGCTAGCGGGAAACGAGCAGTACTTC
>-|TRBJ2-7|TRBV7-9|-
CASSLEGWTYEQYF
TGTGCCAGCAGCTTAGAAGGGTGGACCTACGAGCAGTACTTC
>-|TRBJ2-1|TRBV27|few
CASSFSPGAKGEQFF
TGTGCCAGCAGTTTCAGCCCCGGGGCCAAGGGTGAGCAGTTCTTC
>TRBD2|TRBJ2-1|TRBV12-3/TRBV12-4|-
CASSDTTSGRSYNEQFF
TGTGCCAGCAGTGACACGACTAGCGGCCGCTCCTACAATGAGCAGTTCTTC
>-|TRBJ2-5|TRBV6-2/TRBV6-3|few
CASSYGEIQETQYF
TGTGCCAGCAGTTACGGCGAAATCCAAGAGACCCAGTACTTC
>TRBD2|TRBJ2-1|TRBV12-3/TRBV12-4|many
CASSLFGLAGALEQFF
TGTGCCAGCAGCCTATTCGGACTAGCGGGAGCTCTTGAGCAGTTCTTC
>-|TRBJ2-7|TRBV7-2|many
CASSLVRGEQYF
TGTGCCAGCAGCTTAGTTAGGGGCGAGCAGTACTTC
>-|TRBJ2-3|TRBV28|many
CASSLPSRANTQYF
TGTGCCAGCAGTTTGCCCAGCAGAGCTAATACGCAGTATTTT
>-|TRBJ1-5|TRBV7-2|many
CASSLDSLYQPQHF
TGTGCCAGCAGCTTGGACAGCTTATATCAGCCCCAGCATTTT
>-|TRBJ1-6|TRBV20-1|-
CSARDHTAAYNSPLHF
TGCAGTGCTAGAGATCATACGGCAGCGTATAATTCACCCCTCCACTTT
>-|TRBJ1-6|TRBV4-2|many
CASSQDGRVGHNSPLHF
TGTGCCAGCAGCCAAGACGGCAGGGTTGGACATAATTCACCCCTCCACTTT
>-|TRBJ2-5|TRBV7-9|-
CASSNYHGSLGETQYF
TGTGCCAGCAGCAATTATCACGGATCCTTAGGGGAGACCCAGTACTTC
>TRBD2|TRBJ2-3|TRBV10-3|many
CAIRPGLAGHSTDTQYF
TGTGCCATCAGGCCGGGACTAGCGGGACATAGCACAGATACGCAGTATTTT
>-|TRBJ1-1|TRBV24-1|many
CATSDSGLNTEAFF
TGTGCCACCAGTGATTCTGGGCTGAACACTGAAGCTTTCTTT
>TRBD1|TRBJ2-1|TRBV7-9|few
CASRLPGQGGNEQFF
TGTGCCAGCAGGCTACCGGGACAGGGTGGGAATGAGCAGTTCTTC